This is a list of T cell receptor beta chains from one sample in a study of early T cells in non-severe SARS-CoV-2 infection. One entry per CDR3 protein results from TCRdb running MiXCR on the 5' RACE reads. Altogether around 80,000 distinct CDR3 sequences are present, approximately 11% being singletons, with the ten largest covering about 11%. The sample consisted of whole blood, taken at baseline. These TCRs come from an adult who was a healthcare worker with PCR-confirmed SARS-CoV-2 infection or an uninfected control (not recorded which). Each CDR3 is given without its conserved first and last residue. The order of the fields is D gene, V gene, J gene, CDR3 protein. D genes are given only for firm matches.

D gene: TRBD2; V gene: TRBV11-2; J gene: TRBJ2-5; CDR3 protein: ASSLSSGQETQY
D gene: .; V gene: TRBV6-6; J gene: TRBJ1-1; CDR3 protein: ASRPRGSKGNTEAF
D gene: .; V gene: TRBV9; J gene: TRBJ1-5; CDR3 protein: ASSVGQNSNQPQH
D gene: .; V gene: TRBV7-8; J gene: TRBJ1-1; CDR3 protein: ATRRAANTEAF
D gene: .; V gene: TRBV10-3; J gene: TRBJ2-1; CDR3 protein: AISRGQPDEQF
D gene: .; V gene: TRBV27; J gene: TRBJ2-7; CDR3 protein: ASSFSGPLGQY
D gene: .; V gene: TRBV7-6; J gene: TRBJ2-3; CDR3 protein: ASSPNLGGPTDTQY
D gene: TRBD1; V gene: TRBV11-1; J gene: TRBJ1-6; CDR3 protein: ASSSRDSLISPLH
D gene: .; V gene: TRBV12-3/TRBV12-4; J gene: TRBJ2-3; CDR3 protein: ASSSSDRRTDTQY
D gene: .; V gene: TRBV14; J gene: TRBJ2-3; CDR3 protein: ASSHQHYPKSTDTQY
D gene: .; V gene: TRBV6-5; J gene: TRBJ1-6; CDR3 protein: ASKPQGSYNSPLH
D gene: .; V gene: TRBV5-6; J gene: TRBJ1-1; CDR3 protein: ASRFTGHTEAF
D gene: TRBD2; V gene: TRBV5-4; J gene: TRBJ2-1; CDR3 protein: ASSSAPSGGANEQF
D gene: .; V gene: TRBV25-1; J gene: TRBJ2-7; CDR3 protein: ASSEGMFGLPGISIHEQY
D gene: .; V gene: TRBV28; J gene: TRBJ1-2; CDR3 protein: ASSLRRYGYT
D gene: .; V gene: TRBV4-3; J gene: TRBJ2-6; CDR3 protein: ASSLRVPGANVLT
D gene: .; V gene: TRBV12-5; J gene: TRBJ1-5; CDR3 protein: ASGSDGQNQPQH
D gene: .; V gene: TRBV20-1; J gene: TRBJ1-3; CDR3 protein: SAPGISGNTIY
D gene: .; V gene: TRBV18; J gene: TRBJ2-3; CDR3 protein: ASSPGLGTDTQY
D gene: .; V gene: TRBV5-4; J gene: TRBJ2-7; CDR3 protein: ASSLGGSAYEQY
D gene: .; V gene: TRBV6-6; J gene: TRBJ2-7; CDR3 protein: ASSYGRYEQY
D gene: TRBD1; V gene: TRBV15; J gene: TRBJ2-7; CDR3 protein: ATSLLTGQGHKQY
D gene: .; V gene: TRBV7-8; J gene: TRBJ1-5; CDR3 protein: ASSSPPGALAQH
D gene: .; V gene: TRBV18; J gene: TRBJ1-1; CDR3 protein: ASSPSAGEVTEAF
D gene: .; V gene: TRBV7-2; J gene: TRBJ2-3; CDR3 protein: ASGLRGRSTDTQY
D gene: .; V gene: TRBV29-1; J gene: TRBJ1-1; CDR3 protein: SVDPGDKLNTEAF
D gene: .; V gene: TRBV18; J gene: TRBJ2-5; CDR3 protein: ASSPSRQETQY
D gene: TRBD1; V gene: TRBV20-1; J gene: TRBJ1-3; CDR3 protein: SAHRAAGQGNTIY
D gene: .; V gene: TRBV20-1; J gene: TRBJ2-3; CDR3 protein: SAWTVSTDTQY
D gene: .; V gene: TRBV19; J gene: TRBJ2-1; CDR3 protein: ASSPRGPRQGGSEQF
D gene: TRBD2; V gene: TRBV28; J gene: TRBJ2-1; CDR3 protein: ASLGSGGSSYNEQF
D gene: .; V gene: TRBV14; J gene: TRBJ1-2; CDR3 protein: ASSQDAGPYGYT
D gene: .; V gene: TRBV28; J gene: TRBJ1-6; CDR3 protein: ASRTRGLSPLH
D gene: .; V gene: TRBV12-3/TRBV12-4; J gene: TRBJ1-5; CDR3 protein: ASTLGDVFNQPQH
D gene: .; V gene: TRBV4-1; J gene: TRBJ2-1; CDR3 protein: ASSQAEIRLYNEQF
D gene: .; V gene: TRBV15; J gene: TRBJ2-5; CDR3 protein: ATQERYQETQY
D gene: .; V gene: TRBV4-1; J gene: TRBJ2-1; CDR3 protein: ASSQESNEQF
D gene: TRBD2; V gene: TRBV6-5; J gene: TRBJ2-3; CDR3 protein: AVRGGPDTQY
D gene: .; V gene: TRBV27; J gene: TRBJ1-5; CDR3 protein: ASRRIRGYFYSNQPQH
D gene: .; V gene: TRBV28; J gene: TRBJ2-2; CDR3 protein: ASSSPLSRGRTGELF
D gene: .; V gene: TRBV12-3/TRBV12-4; J gene: TRBJ2-3; CDR3 protein: ASRLGDFTDTQY
D gene: TRBD2; V gene: TRBV12-3/TRBV12-4; J gene: TRBJ2-3; CDR3 protein: ASITSGTSTYTQY
D gene: TRBD1; V gene: TRBV28; J gene: TRBJ1-2; CDR3 protein: ASSPPMTGPNYGYT
D gene: TRBD2; V gene: TRBV7-2; J gene: TRBJ2-7; CDR3 protein: ASSLTSGPYEQY
D gene: TRBD1; V gene: TRBV28; J gene: TRBJ1-4; CDR3 protein: ASGQGSEKLF
D gene: .; V gene: TRBV29-1; J gene: TRBJ1-2; CDR3 protein: SVVGGLGYT
D gene: .; V gene: TRBV9; J gene: TRBJ1-2; CDR3 protein: ASSPTGGGYGYT